This is a list of T cell receptor beta chains from one sample in a study of shared clonotypes between healthy human individuals. Sequenced by immunoSEQ multiplex PCR; TCRdb stores in-frame clones only, minus some. The sample lists over 1.4 million clones; approximately 97% were seen once. The sequenced sample consisted of naive CD4+ T cells sorted from blood. These TCRs come from a man aged 30 to 45 in good health. The CDR3 runs from the conserved cysteine through the conserved F or W. A D gene is named only where the DNA matches it firmly. Size values are once, few and many counts, or a class for expanded clones, and some rows have none.

CDR3 protein	CDR3 DNA	V gene	J gene	D gene	clone size
CSMESQETQYF	TGCAGCATGGAGAGTCAGGAGACCCAGTACTTC	TRBV20-1	TRBJ2-5	.	once
CASSPPDRDTEAFF	TGTGCCAGCAGTCCCCCGGACAGGGACACTGAAGCTTTCTTT	TRBV6-6	TRBJ1-1	TRBD1	once
CASSWRAGEDEQFF	TGTGCCAGCAGCTGGAGAGCGGGAGAGGATGAGCAGTTCTTC	TRBV5-5	TRBJ2-1	TRBD2	.
CASSEGAGSEKLFF	TGTGCCAGCAGTGAAGGGGCTGGGAGTGAAAAACTGTTTTTT	TRBV6-1	TRBJ1-4	.	.
CASSLEGSYNEQFF	TGTGCCAGCAGCTTAGAGGGATCCTACAATGAGCAGTTCTTC	TRBV7-2	TRBJ2-1	.	.
CASQGTSGRKSTGELFF	TGTGCCAGCCAGGGGACTAGCGGGAGAAAATCCACCGGGGAGCTGTTTTTT	TRBV21-1	TRBJ2-2	.	.
CASKVSANTGELFF	TGTGCCAGCAAGGTTTCCGCGAACACCGGGGAGCTGTTTTTT	TRBV6-4	TRBJ2-2	.	.
CASSLPGTRGSYEQYF	TGTGCCAGCAGCCTACCCGGGACAAGAGGCTCCTACGAGCAGTACTTC	TRBV28	TRBJ2-7	.	.
CASSYGGLGTYEQYF	TGTGCCAGCAGTTACGGCGGACTGGGGACCTACGAGCAGTACTTC	TRBV6-5	TRBJ2-7	.	few
CASSLGGLLPTGGFEAFF	TGTGCCAGCAGCTTGGGGGGATTACTTCCGACAGGGGGCTTTGAAGCTTTCTTT	TRBV5-4	TRBJ1-1	TRBD1	.
CASSPSKDTQYF	TGTGCCAGCTCACCCAGCAAAGATACGCAGTATTTT	TRBV18	TRBJ2-3	.	.
CASSDSSWAVNEKLFF	TGTGCCAGCAGTGATAGTTCCTGGGCAGTTAATGAAAAACTGTTTTTT	TRBV2	TRBJ1-4	.	.
CASSFQGALAKNIQYF	TGTGCCAGCAGCTTCCAGGGCGCACTAGCCAAAAACATTCAGTACTTC	TRBV4-2	TRBJ2-4	.	.
CASSKEEALAGVYNEQFF	TGTGCCAGCAGCAAAGAAGAGGCGCTAGCGGGAGTCTACAATGAGCAGTTCTTC	TRBV21-1	TRBJ2-1	.	.
CASSEVTSGRHSTDTQYF	TGTGCCAGCAGTGAAGTTACTAGCGGGAGACATAGCACAGATACGCAGTATTTT	TRBV2	TRBJ2-3	TRBD2	.
CASSLTSGRAYEQYF	TGTGCCAGCAGTTTGACTAGCGGGAGGGCGTACGAGCAGTACTTC	TRBV27	TRBJ2-7	TRBD2	.
CASSLIGDNTDTQYF	TGCGCCAGCAGCTTGATCGGGGATAACACAGATACGCAGTATTTT	TRBV5-1	TRBJ2-3	.	.
CASSSQAQGALRAFF	TGCGCCAGCAGCTCCCAGGCACAGGGGGCGTTGAGGGCTTTCTTT	TRBV4-1	TRBJ1-1	TRBD1	few
CASSGPGSSNQPQHF	TGTGCCAGCAGTGGCCCAGGGTCCAGCAATCAGCCCCAGCATTTT	TRBV28	TRBJ1-5	.	.
CASSYRDGRYEQYF	TGTGCCAGCAGTTACCGGGACGGTCGATACGAGCAGTACTTC	TRBV6-5	TRBJ2-7	.	.
CASSEWTGGKGPQHF	TGTGCCAGCAGTGAATGGACAGGGGGGAAGGGTCCCCAGCATTTT	TRBV2	TRBJ1-5	TRBD1	.
CASGEGPGTDTQYF	TGTGCCAGCGGGGAGGGCCCCGGCACAGATACGCAGTATTTT	TRBV9	TRBJ2-3	TRBD2	.
CASSPHRANNQPQHF	TGTGCCAGCAGTCCCCACCGGGCAAACAATCAGCCCCAGCATTTT	TRBV9	TRBJ1-5	.	.
CASSFGQTHTDTQYF	TGCGCCAGCAGCTTTGGGCAGACCCACACAGATACGCAGTATTTT	TRBV5-1	TRBJ2-3	.	.
CASRPRKRYNEQFF	TGCGCCAGCAGACCTAGAAAGCGGTACAATGAGCAGTTCTTC	TRBV10-1	TRBJ2-1	.	.
CASSRGTFGLYEQYF	TGTGCCAGCAGCCGCGGGACGTTCGGTCTTTACGAGCAGTACTTC	TRBV2	TRBJ2-7	.	.
CASSLGLAGVDTQYF	TGCGCCAGCAGCCTGGGACTAGCGGGAGTGGATACGCAGTATTTT	TRBV5-1	TRBJ2-3	TRBD2	.
CASSPPDRASEQYF	TGTGCCAGCAGCCCCCCGGACAGGGCCTCCGAGCAGTACTTC	TRBV5-4	TRBJ2-7	TRBD1	.
CASRSRVIGYEQYF	TGTGCCAGCAGATCCAGGGTTATCGGCTACGAGCAGTACTTC	TRBV2	TRBJ2-7	.	.